This TCR beta chain stems from a study of blood T cells in healthy people across ages. This clonotype was counted a few times. Looked up from germline, CDR1 is LGHNT and CDR2 is FRNRAP. The V end was cut by 3 bases, the J end by 4 bases, with 15 bases between. The CDR3 length is 15 residues. A second PCR of about 7 to 12 cycles used a sample-barcoded 5' primer and a J-beta primer mix. From the 5' RACE reads, TCRdb called clonotypes with MiXCR, one entry per CDR3 protein. The data hold some 1.7 million distinct CDR3 sequences, with about 30% observed a single time. The clonotype originates from a woman aged 30 to 39 in good health. The gene calls are TRBV12-5 and TRBJ1-2; D gene uncertain. The sequencing sample was made of blood. CDR3 loop: CASGLDNSAIYGYTF. Written as DNA, the CDR3 is TGTGCTAGTGGTTTAGACAACTCCGCTATCTATGGCTACACCTTC.